The 2 T cell receptor beta chains listed next were all sequenced from one sample in a study of technical replicates of blood from several donors. Here immunoSEQ multiplex PCR was the method, and the copy in TCRdb shows in-frame clones only, minus some. Among 30,000 to 40,000 clones listed, around 90% were seen once. Sequencing input: PBMCs. The receptors were gathered from a human donor in good health. Some clones in this sample may be carry-over from other donors' samples.

This chain joins TRBV7-6 and TRBJ1-2; 7 bases are a match to TRBD1. The germline CDR1 and CDR2 sequences are SGHVS and FNYEAQ. The CDR3 length is 15 residues. V dropped 1 base and J dropped 6; count of bases not matched to a gene: 8. The CDR3 DNA follows: TGTGCCAGCAGCTTAGAAGCCCGACAGGGAAATGGCTACACCTTC. Protein sequence: CASSLEARQGNGYTF. The entire variable domain, with the rest obtained from reference TRBV7-6 and TRBJ1-2, is as follows: GAGVSQSPRYKVTKRGQDVALRCDPISGHVSLYWYRQALGQGPEFLTYFNYEAQQDKSGLPNDRFSAERPEGSISTLTIQRTEQRDSAMYRCASSLEARQGNGYTFGSGTRLTVV.

This clone was seen a handful of times. The chain joins TRBV7-2 to TRBJ1-2; perhaps TRBD1 as D (5 bases). The length of the CDR3 is 16 residues. Germline V lookup: CDR1 SGHTA, CDR2 FQGNSA. Trimming took 5 bases from V and 4 from J, leaving 20 bases between them. The CDR3 nucleotides are TGTGCCAGCAGCCTAAGGGATTGGGGCGGCGGCTATGGCTACACCTTC. Translation gives CASSLRDWGGGYGYTF.